These 32 T cell receptor beta chains share one sample of origin, sequenced in a study of OX40 agonist ivuxolimab in advanced cancers. Sequencing was performed with immunoSEQ multiplex PCR; in TCRdb, only in-frame clones are kept and a portion is missing. Of tens of thousands of clones listed, approximately 80% are singletons. This specimen consisted of CD4+ or CD8+ T cells sorted from blood, obtained in a trial of the OX40 agonist ivuxolimab. The receptors originated from an adult with an advanced solid tumor such as melanoma, head and neck, liver or kidney cancer.

A few counts support this clone. CDR3 amino acids: CASSQDLPSGRRNEQFF. The CDR3 region has the DNA TGCGCCAGCAGCCAAGATCTTCCTAGCGGGAGGCGGAATGAGCAGTTCTTC. The chain joins TRBV4-3 to TRBJ2-1; 11 nucleotides agree with TRBD2. Germline loops: CDR1 LGHNA, CDR2 YSLEER. Trimming removed 0 bases from V and 7 bases from J; junction bases left unmatched: 8. CDR3 length equals 17 residues.

The chain employs TRBV2 and TRBJ2-1; no clear D. Germline V gene lookup returns CDR1 SNHLY and CDR2 FYNNEI. V lost 1 base and J 8 bases, leaving 12 bases between the germline ends. The CDR3 sequence is 14 residues long. CDR3 bases: TGTGCCAGCAGTGAAGGTACATCTAGAGATGAGCAGTTCTTC. It encodes CASSEGTSRDEQFF.

The chain links TRBV11-3 to TRBJ1-1; 8 bases align to TRBD1. This CDR3 is 14 amino acids long. V trimming: 2 bases; J trimming: 4 bases; junction bases outside the gene matches: 3. Germline values: CDR1 SGHNT, CDR2 YENEEA. CDR3 sequence (DNA): TGTGCCAGCAGCTTAAACAGGGGGAGCACTGAAGCTTTCTTT. Translated: CASSLNRGSTEAFF.

The chain joins TRBV10-3 to TRBJ2-1; D call uncertain. The CDR3 has 13 residues. The ends were cut back, 4 bases at V and 8 bases at J, with 12 bases in the middle. Germline V gene sequence: CDR1 ENHRY, CDR2 SYGVKD. CDR3 sequence (DNA): TGTGCCATCAGTGCGTCAGGTCTCGATGAGCAGTTCTTC. The encoded protein is CAISASGLDEQFF.

In DNA, the CDR3 is TGTGCCAGCCGCGAGGGCACACGGGGCGACAATCAGCCCCAGCATTTT. It encodes CASREGTRGDNQPQHF. The chain has TRBV28 and TRBJ1-5, with D possibly being TRBD1 (5 bases). Germline V CDR1 and CDR2: MDHEN, SYDVKM. V was shortened by 8 bases and J by 3 bases, with 20 bases between the two germline ends. The CDR3 contains 16 residues.

This chain connects TRBV19 to TRBJ2-1; 10 bases line up with TRBD2. The germline CDR1 and CDR2 sequences are LNHDA and SQIVND (reference sequence). The V and J ends lost 6 bases and 5 bases, in that order; junction bases with no gene match: 4. CDR3 length equals 14 residues. This chain's CDR3 is CASRLAGINNEQFF. The CDR3 DNA is TGTGCCAGTAGACTAGCGGGGATTAACAATGAGCAGTTCTTC.

The rearrangement links TRBV7-9 to TRBJ2-1, with TRBD2 identical over 9 bases. The junction had 9 bases not matched to a gene; V was cut back by 6 bases and J by 6 bases. CDR1 SEHNR and CDR2 FQNEAQ come from the germline V gene (reference sequence). CDR3 length equals 15 residues. This CDR3 reads CASSPRRGGRNEQFF. The CDR3 coding sequence is TGTGCCAGCAGTCCCCGGCGGGGGGGACGCAATGAGCAGTTCTTC.

This clone has only one observation. The gene calls are TRBV4-3 and TRBJ2-5; D uncertain. V gave up 7 bases and J gave up 2 bases, with 2 bases separating them. CDR1 is LGHNA, CDR2 YSLEER, per germline. There are 10 residues in the CDR3. CDR3 in DNA: TGCGCCAGCAAGCAAGAGACCCAGTACTTC. Residues: CASKQETQYF.

The genes are TRBV28 and TRBJ2-7, with 12 bases identical to TRBD1. Germline-derived CDR1 and CDR2 are MDHEN and SYDVKM. The CDR3 sequence is 16 residues long. The V and J ends lost 2 bases and 6 bases, in that order; junction bases with no gene match: 8. This CDR3 reads CASSLGGTGGRGEQYF. The CDR3 bases are TGTGCCAGCAGTTTAGGGGGGACAGGGGGCAGGGGCGAGCAGTACTTC.

J is TRBJ1-1 and V is TRBV5-1; 7 bases line up with TRBD1. The ends lost 5 bases at V and 7 bases at J; junction bases unmatched: 11. From germline, CDR1 is SGHRS and CDR2 YFSETQ. The CDR3 is 14 residues long. CDR3 loop: CASRQFTGEFEAFF. The CDR3 DNA reads as TGCGCCAGCAGGCAATTCACAGGGGAATTTGAAGCTTTCTTT. Variable domain in full (rest from reference TRBV5-1 and TRBJ1-1): KAGVTQTPRYLIKTRGQQVTLSCSPISGHRSVSWYQQTPGQGLQFLFEYFSETQRNKGNFPGRFSGRQFSNSRSEMNVSTLELGDSALYLCASRQFTGEFEAFFGQGTRLTVV.

This chain links TRBV5-4 with TRBJ2-7; the D gene is possibly TRBD1 (5 bases). The CDR3 length is 14 residues. V dropped 5 bases and J dropped 1 base, with 13 bases sitting between them. Per germline, CDR1 SGHNT and CDR2 YYREEE (reference sequence). The CDR3 reads CASSQAPGSYEQYV. The CDR3 DNA reads TGTGCCAGCAGTCAGGCGCCAGGGTCCTACGAGCAGTACGTC.

DNA for the CDR3: TGTGCCAGTAGTTCGACAGGGGGGAACACCATATATTTT. Protein product: CASSSTGGNTIYF. The rearrangement links TRBV19 to TRBJ1-3; 9 nucleotides align to TRBD1. The CDR3 runs 13 residues. The germline gives CDR1 LNHDA, CDR2 SQIVND (reference sequence). Trimming took 5 bases from V and 7 from J; bases not matched to a gene: 3.

The V gene is TRBV5-8, the J gene TRBJ2-7, with 12 bases that match TRBD2. Germline loops: CDR1 SGHTS, CDR2 YDEGEE. There are 16 residues in the CDR3. V gave up 4 bases and J gave up 5 bases; unmatched junction bases: 10. CDR3 residues: CASSRSTSGRTHEQYF. CDR3 bases: TGTGCCAGCAGCAGATCGACTAGCGGGAGAACACACGAGCAGTACTTC.

V and J are TRBV9 and TRBJ2-1; tentative D call: TRBD1 (6 bases). Trimming took 4 bases from V and 6 from J, leaving 29 bases between them. CDR1 is SGDLS and CDR2 is YYNGEE in the germline V gene. This CDR3 has 19 amino acids. This CDR3 is CASSTPPGRGAPGANEQFF. CDR3 nucleotides: TGTGCCAGCAGCACTCCGCCGGGCCGAGGGGCTCCAGGGGCCAATGAGCAGTTCTTC.

The chain joins TRBV5-4 to TRBJ2-2; the match to TRBD1 covers 9 bases. Trimming removed 4 bases from V and 4 bases from J; junction bases left unmatched: 11. CDR1 and CDR2 from the germline V gene are SGHNT and YYREEE (reference sequence). This CDR3 has 17 amino acids. DNA for the CDR3: TGTGCCAGCAGCCGCCAGAGGGGGACAGGGCGCACCGGGGAGCTGTTTTTT. Protein product: CASSRQRGTGRTGELFF.

This chain uses TRBV27 with TRBJ2-1; TRBD2 matches at 12 bases. The CDR3 is made up of 15 amino acids. Germline values: CDR1 MNHEY, CDR2 SMNVEV (reference sequence). The junction had 4 bases not matched to a gene; V was cut back by 4 bases and J by 6 bases. This chain's CDR3 is CASSSTSGSGNEQFF. The CDR3 region has the DNA TGTGCCAGCAGTTCGACTAGCGGGAGTGGCAATGAGCAGTTCTTC.

This rearrangement joins TRBV5-8 to TRBJ2-7; D not certain. The ends were cut back, 0 bases at V and 9 bases at J, with 7 bases in the middle. This CDR3 is 11 amino acids long. The V gene's germline CDR1 is SGHTS and CDR2 YDEGEE. The CDR3 nucleotides are TGTGCCAGCAGCTTGGTCAGCTGGCAGTACTTC. Its protein product is CASSLVSWQYF.

This clone has just one count. The rearrangement links TRBV7-8 to TRBJ2-6; the match to TRBD1 covers 8 bases. Germline CDR1 and CDR2: SGHVS and FQNEAQ. CDR3 length: 18 amino acids. Trimming removed 2 bases from V and 2 bases from J; junction bases left unmatched: 8. CDR3 in DNA: TGTGCCAGCAGCTTAACGCAGGGGGCAGGCCCTGGGGCCAACGTCCTGACTTTC. Protein: CASSLTQGAGPGANVLTF. The full variable domain, with the rest looked up from reference TRBV7-8 and TRBJ2-6, is GAGVSQSPRYKVAKRGQDVALRCDPISGHVSLFWYQQALGQGPEFLTYFQNEAQLDKSGLPSDRFFAERPEGSVSTLKIQRTQQEDSAVYLCASSLTQGAGPGANVLTFGAGSRLTVL.

This clone was observed once. This chain connects TRBV4-1 to TRBJ1-1, with 7 bases aligning to TRBD1. This CDR3 has 16 residues. V lost 1 base to trimming and J lost 0 bases; unmatched junction nucleotides: 5. CDR1 is MGHRA, CDR2 YSYEKL, per germline. CDR3: CASSQAPDRMNTEAFF. CDR3 sequence (DNA): TGCGCCAGCAGCCAAGCCCCGGACAGGATGAACACTGAAGCTTTCTTT.

V is TRBV5-4 and J is TRBJ2-5; the D gene is possibly TRBD1 (6 bases). V was shortened by 4 bases and J by 1 base, with 11 bases between the two germline ends. The CDR3 has 14 amino acids. Germline CDR1 and CDR2: SGHNT and YYREEE (reference sequence). Here the CDR3 reads CASSRGQTQETQYF. The CDR3 bases are TGTGCCAGCAGCCGGGGACAAACCCAAGAGACCCAGTACTTC.

V and J are TRBV19 and TRBJ2-5; TRBD2 aligns across 7 bases. Trimming cost V 3 bases and J 3 bases; bases outside gene matches: 7. CDR1 and CDR2 (germline): LNHDA, SQIVND (reference sequence). There are 15 residues in the CDR3. The CDR3 loop is CASSMGSGDKETQYF. DNA of the CDR3: TGTGCCAGTAGTATGGGGAGCGGGGATAAAGAGACCCAGTACTTC.

This sequence joins TRBV19 and TRBJ2-1, with 11 bases matching TRBD2. CDR3 length: 16 residues. Germline CDR1 and CDR2: LNHDA and SQIVND (reference sequence). Trimming took 6 bases from V and 3 from J; bases not matched to a gene: 7. Here the CDR3 DNA reads TGTGCCAGTAGGACTCTAGCGGGAGGTAACTACAATGAGCAGTTCTTC. This encodes CASRTLAGGNYNEQFF.

The chain joins TRBV7-5 to TRBJ2-1; the D segment call TRBD1 is taken from the table without a DNA check. TRBV7-5 is assigned pseudogene status. The CDR3 runs to 13 residues. CDR3 in DNA: TGTGCCAGAAGTCACACAGGGGACAATGAGCAGTTCTTC. As protein: CARSHTGDNEQFF.

The V and J genes are TRBV5-1 and TRBJ1-5; no reliable D call. This CDR3 has 15 residues. Germline values: CDR1 SGHRS, CDR2 YFSETQ. Trimming took 0 bases from V and 1 from J, leaving 8 bases between them. CDR3: CASSLGGKSNQPQHF. Here the CDR3 DNA reads TGCGCCAGCAGCTTGGGGGGAAAGAGCAATCAGCCCCAGCATTTT.

The chain employs TRBV7-9 and TRBJ2-3; D remains ambiguous. CDR1 is SEHNR, CDR2 FQNEAQ, per germline (reference sequence). The V end was cut by 7 bases, the J end by 2 bases, with 7 bases between. The CDR3 runs 12 residues. CDR3 protein: CASNQDTDTQYF. The CDR3 coding sequence is TGTGCCAGCAACCAAGACACAGATACGCAGTATTTT.

The chain is built from TRBV6-1 and TRBJ2-7; D remains unclear. V was shortened by 3 bases and J by 0 bases, with 6 bases between the two germline ends. Germline V CDR1 and CDR2: MNHNS, SASEGT. The CDR3 is made up of 13 amino acids. The CDR3 DNA reads TGTGCCAGCAGTGAGAGCTTCTCCTACGAGCAGTACGTC. Its translation is CASSESFSYEQYV.

The rearrangement uses TRBV5-4 and TRBJ2-7, with 7 positions matching TRBD2. The CDR3 consists of 18 residues. The germline V gene has CDR1 SGHNT and CDR2 YYREEE (reference sequence). V dropped 0 bases and J dropped 3; count of bases not matched to a gene: 15. The CDR3 sequence: CASSLEGLAVATGYEQYF. The CDR3 DNA reads TGTGCCAGCAGCTTGGAGGGGCTAGCGGTCGCAACGGGCTACGAGCAGTACTTC.

The chain joins TRBV6-6 to TRBJ2-7, with D perhaps TRBD2 (6 bases). CDR1 MNHNY and CDR2 SVGAGI come from the germline V gene (reference sequence). The CDR3 sequence is 16 residues long. The V and J ends lost 7 bases and 7 bases respectively, with 26 bases between them. CDR3 sequence: CASTIQGSGAAGEQYF. CDR3 nucleotides: TGTGCCAGCACCATCCAGGGTAGCGGTGCGGCTGGGGAGCAGTACTTC.

The chain is built from TRBV30 and TRBJ2-7; 9 nucleotides agree with TRBD1. V lost 3 bases and J lost 5; bases outside the gene matches: 5. The germline gives CDR1 GTSNPN, CDR2 SVGIG (reference sequence). CDR3 length: 13 residues. The CDR3 nucleotides are TGTGCCTGGAGCGAGGACAGGGGCCACGAGCAGTACTTC. As protein: CAWSEDRGHEQYF.

The CDR3 spells CASSLGRDRNNEQFF. The DNA of the CDR3 is TGTGCCAGCAGCTTAGGCCGGGACAGAAACAATGAGCAGTTCTTC. The chain is built from TRBV7-9 and TRBJ2-1; TRBD1 aligns across 7 bases. The CDR3 totals 15 residues. J lost 5 bases, V lost 1 base, and 5 bases had no gene match. Germline lookup yields CDR1 SEHNR and CDR2 FQNEAQ (reference sequence).

The chain recombines TRBV6-1 with TRBJ2-7; tentative D call: TRBD1 (7 bases). V lost 9 bases, J lost 6 bases, and 21 bases lay in between. In germline, CDR1 is MNHNS, CDR2 SASEGT. This CDR3 contains 14 residues. The CDR3 loop is CASSGQAYLGEQYV. CDR3 sequence (DNA): TGTGCCAGTAGCGGACAGGCCTATTTGGGCGAGCAGTACGTC.

This sequence joins TRBV5-4 and TRBJ2-7, with TRBD1 as a possible D gene (5 bases). V lost 0 bases and J lost 0, with 7 bases in between. Germline CDR1 SGHNT, CDR2 YYREEE (reference sequence). There are 14 residues in the CDR3. CDR3 sequence reads: CASSLADTSYEQYF. The CDR3 nucleotides read TGTGCCAGCAGCTTGGCGGACACCTCCTACGAGCAGTACTTC.